The 5 T cell receptor beta chains presented below share a single source sample, sequenced in a study of prognosis after radiotherapy for stage I lung cancer. Two rounds of multiplex PCR amplified TCR beta CDR3 from genomic DNA. TRBV and TRBJ genes each had their own specific primers in first-round PCR. From the multiplex PCR reads, TCRdb called clonotypes with MiXCR, one entry per CDR3 protein. The sample records around 29,000 distinct CDR3 sequences, about 43% being singletons. The sequencing used PBMCs, collected before or after stereotactic body radiation therapy (not recorded which). The receptors were sampled from a donor aged 50 or older with non-small cell lung cancer.

This clonotype was found many times. The chain links TRBV6-1 to TRBJ1-4; 10 bases fit TRBD1. CDR3 length: 16 residues. Germline V CDR1 and CDR2: MNHNS, SASEGT. With 8 bases clipped from V and 0 bases from J, the junction kept 6 bases outside the gene matches. The CDR3 spells CASCKTGGPTNEKLFF. In DNA, the CDR3 is TGTGCCAGCTGTAAGACAGGGGGCCCAACTAATGAAAAACTGTTTTTT.

This clonotype was seen repeatedly, ten times or more. The chain has TRBV19 and TRBJ1-1; no definite D call. The CDR3 consists of 14 residues. V was pared by 3 bases and J by 0 bases, with 8 bases between. Germline CDR1 LNHDA, CDR2 SQIVND (reference sequence). CDR3 bases: TGTGCCAGTAGTATGTACAGCATGAACACTGAAGCTTTCTTT. Translated, it gives CASSMYSMNTEAFF. The full variable domain, its missing parts supplied by reference TRBV19 and TRBJ1-1, is DGGITQSPKYLFRKEGQNVTLSCEQNLNHDAMYWYRQDPGQGLRLIYYSQIVNDFQKGDIAEGYSVSREKKESFPLTVTSAQKNPTAFYLCASSMYSMNTEAFFGQGTRLTVV.

The chain carries TRBV2 and TRBJ1-5, with D tentatively TRBD1 (6 bases). Germline CDR1 SNHLY, CDR2 FYNNEI. The germline V and J ends were trimmed by 5 bases and 4 bases, with 9 bases remaining between them. There are 13 residues in the CDR3. The DNA for the CDR3 is TGTGCCAGCAGTAGACAGGCTAATCAGCCCCAGCATTTT. This sequence encodes CASSRQANQPQHF.

This clonotype was seen ten or more times. V usage is TRBV27 and J usage is TRBJ2-1; TRBD2 agrees at 11 bases. Losses at the gene ends were 5 bases for V and 5 bases for J; bases not matched to a gene: 14. The CDR3 runs 18 residues. The germline gives CDR1 MNHEY, CDR2 SMNVEV (reference sequence). The CDR3 region has the DNA TGTGCCAGCAGTATACGCGTACCTAGCGGGAGGAGGGACAATGAGCAGTTCTTC. The encoded protein is CASSIRVPSGRRDNEQFF.

This clonotype was observed at least ten times. The rearrangement uses TRBV9 and TRBJ2-5; D may match TRBD1 or TRBD2 (5 bases each). Germline V gives CDR1 SGDLS, CDR2 YYNGEE. This CDR3 region has 14 residues. Between the trimmed V and J ends, which lost 4 bases and 9 bases, there was a span of 19 bases. In nucleotides, the CDR3 is TGTGCCAGCAGCTCGTGGGACCTAACCGAGGCCCAGTACTTC. It encodes CASSSWDLTEAQYF.